These 7 T cell receptor beta chains originate from one sample sequenced in a study of blood T cell repertoires in COVID-19. Libraries were prepared by immunoSEQ multiplex PCR; TCRdb keeps only in-frame clonotypes and omits some of them. The table lists 200,000 or so clones, just under 85% of them singletons. The sample comprised peripheral blood. All receptors come from a human donor with acute or convalescent COVID-19. The donor label of this sample is uncertain.

This chain links TRBV28 with TRBJ1-3; D is possibly TRBD1 (5 bases). V gave up 11 bases and J gave up 5 bases, with 10 bases separating them. The germline CDR1 and CDR2 sequences are MDHEN and SYDVKM. This CDR3 contains 11 residues. The DNA for the CDR3 is TGTGCCTCAGGGCCAAGAAACACCATATATTTT. Protein: CASGPRNTIYF.

A single count supports this clone. The chain recombines TRBV7-9 with TRBJ2-1, with D possibly being TRBD2 (6 bases). The V end lost 4 bases, the J end lost 3 bases, and 16 bases lay between the germline ends. The CDR3 has 16 residues. Germline V gives CDR1 SEHNR, CDR2 FQNEAQ (reference sequence). The CDR3 coding sequence is TGTGCCAGCAGCTCTCACGGCGGGACGGTCTACAATGAGCAGTTCTTC. Residues: CASSSHGGTVYNEQFF.

The chain links TRBV5-8 to TRBJ1-4; the D gene is possibly TRBD1 (5 bases). From germline, CDR1 is SGHTS and CDR2 YDEGEE. V was trimmed by 8 bases and J by 1 base, leaving 18 bases between them. This CDR3 is 16 amino acids long. In DNA, the CDR3 is TGTGCCAGGGGGCGGGGTGACGGCAGAACTAATGAAAAACTGTTTTTT. This gives the protein CARGRGDGRTNEKLFF.

This clone was counted at least ten times. The V and J genes are TRBV3-1 (or the pseudogene TRBV3-2) and TRBJ1-5; TRBD1 aligns across 7 bases. V shed 4 bases and J 1 base; nucleotides not matched to a gene: 4. This CDR3 contains 15 residues. Germline V gene data show CDR1 as LGHDT and CDR2 as YNNKEL (reference sequence). CDR3 residues: CASSPGGPSNQPQHF. The CDR3 DNA reads as TGTGCCAGCAGCCCAGGGGGGCCCAGCAATCAGCCCCAGCATTTT.

The chain recombines TRBV6-2 or TRBV6-3 with TRBJ2-5; 14 bases are a match to TRBD2. Germline V gene data show CDR1 as MNHEY and CDR2 as SVGEGT. The CDR3 length is 15 residues. V lost 4 bases, J lost 4 bases, and 2 bases stayed unmatched. CDR3 sequence reads: CASSSGLAGGETQYF. CDR3 DNA sequence: TGTGCCAGCAGTTCCGGACTAGCGGGAGGAGAGACCCAGTACTTC.

J is TRBJ1-6 and V is TRBV19, with D unresolved. Germline V CDR1 and CDR2: LNHDA, SQIVND (reference sequence). The CDR3 totals 12 residues. The V and J ends lost 4 bases and 9 bases respectively, with 7 bases between them. The CDR3 here is CASSTTSSPLHF. The DNA for the CDR3 is TGTGCCAGTAGTACCACCAGTTCACCCCTCCACTTT.

DNA for the CDR3: TGTGCCAGCAGCCCCGGACTAGCGGGAGTTTACAATGAGCAGTTCTTC. As protein: CASSPGLAGVYNEQFF. The V call is TRBV6-2 or TRBV6-3, the J call TRBJ2-1; 13 bases agree with TRBD2. Trimming at V came to 6 bases and at J to 4 bases, leaving 6 bases not matched to a gene. The CDR3 length is 16 residues. Germline CDR1 is MNHEY and CDR2 is SVGEGT.